These 25 T cell receptor beta chains were sequenced from one sample in a study of early T cells in non-severe SARS-CoV-2 infection. TCRdb itself ran the 5' RACE reads through MiXCR, one entry per CDR3 protein. The sample records approximately 35,000 distinct CDR3 sequences, about 7% being singletons. The sample consisted of whole blood. The source of these receptors is an adult who was a healthcare worker with PCR-confirmed SARS-CoV-2 infection or an uninfected control (not recorded which).

Many counts were recorded for this clonotype. The chain couples TRBV5-1 to TRBJ2-3; 10 nucleotides line up with TRBD2. In germline, CDR1 is SGHRS, CDR2 YFSETQ. V was pared by 2 bases and J by 4 bases, with 4 bases of the junction left unmatched. This CDR3 is 15 amino acids long. This chain's CDR3 is CASSFLAGDADTQYF. The DNA of the CDR3 is TGCGCCAGCAGCTTCCTAGCGGGAGACGCAGATACGCAGTATTTT.

This clonotype was found many times. The chain recombines TRBV7-6 with TRBJ2-5; no reliable D call. The CDR3 has 12 residues. Germline V gives CDR1 SGHVS, CDR2 FNYEAQ. With 1 base removed from V and 5 bases from J, the gap between germline ends came to 5 bases. CDR3 residues: CASSLVGETQYF. DNA for the CDR3: TGTGCCAGCAGCTTAGTAGGGGAGACCCAGTACTTC.

This chain joins TRBV2 and TRBJ2-2; D possibly corresponds to TRBD2 (5 bases). This CDR3 comprises 12 residues. The germline V and J ends were trimmed by 4 bases and 6 bases, with 6 bases remaining between them. CDR1 is SNHLY, CDR2 FYNNEI, per germline. The CDR3 spells CASSGGAGELFF. CDR3 bases: TGTGCCAGCAGTGGGGGAGCCGGGGAGCTGTTTTTT.

In this sample, this clonotype turned up many times. The germline gene is not matched at one end of the junction; a read error may be the cause. The chain is built from TRBV30 and TRBJ1-1; tentative D call: TRBD1 (6 bases). The CDR3 is 14 amino acids. Germline assignment: CDR1 GTSNPN and CDR2 SVGIG (reference sequence). The CDR3, as DNA: TGTGCCTGGAGTGTTACAGGGTTGAACACTGAAGTTTTCTTT. Translating it yields CAWSVTGLNTEVFF.

This clonotype occurred many times. The V and J genes are TRBV4-1 and TRBJ2-3; 9 bases align to TRBD2. The V segment lost 6 bases and the J segment 6 bases; nucleotides outside the gene matches: 10. The length of the CDR3 is 15 residues. The germline CDR1 and CDR2 sequences are MGHRA and YSYEKL. DNA for the CDR3: TGCGCCAGCAGTTTGACTAGCGGTCGCCCGGATACGCAGTATTTT. This encodes CASSLTSGRPDTQYF.

This clonotype was seen a handful of times. The CDR3: CASSLVSWDEQYF. CDR3 nucleotides: TGTGCCAGCAGCTTAGTTTCTTGGGACGAGCAGTACTTC. The chain joins TRBV11-3 to TRBJ2-7; D ambiguous. Germline-derived CDR1 and CDR2 are SGHNT and YENEEA. The CDR3 contains 13 residues. V shed 1 base and J shed 5 bases, with 9 bases lying between them.

This clonotype was picked up many times. This chain joins TRBV11-2 and TRBJ1-1; D is possibly TRBD1 (5 bases). The CDR3 has 14 amino acids. The V gene's germline CDR1 is SGHAT and CDR2 FQNNGV. The V end was cut by 3 bases, the J end by 3 bases, with 11 bases between. This CDR3 is CASSFGRGDTEAFF. DNA of the CDR3: TGTGCCAGCAGCTTTGGACGGGGCGACACTGAAGCTTTCTTT.

This clonotype was detected ten times or more. This sequence joins TRBV27 and TRBJ2-1, with 8 nucleotides matching TRBD2. J gave up 7 bases and V 5 bases, and 4 bases lay outside the gene matches. From germline, CDR1 is MNHEY and CDR2 SMNVEV (reference sequence). The CDR3 runs 13 residues. CDR3 amino acids: CASSPGGMNEQFF. The DNA for the CDR3 is TGTGCCAGCAGTCCGGGGGGGATGAATGAGCAGTTCTTC.

V and J are TRBV5-5 and TRBJ2-1; D may match TRBD1 or TRBD2 (5 bases each). With 2 bases removed from V and 12 bases from J, the gap between germline ends came to 12 bases. Germline V gives CDR1 SGHKS, CDR2 YYEKEE (reference sequence). The CDR3 contains 12 residues. CDR3 sequence: CASSFGDEGQFF. CDR3 nucleotide sequence: TGTGCCAGCAGCTTTGGGGACGAGGGGCAGTTCTTC.

In this sample, this clonotype turned up many times. The chain joins TRBV12-3 or TRBV12-4 to TRBJ2-3; TRBD2 aligns across 10 bases. CDR3 length: 19 residues. The ends lost 5 bases at V and 1 base at J; junction bases unmatched: 15. The chain's CDR3 is CASSLFSILAGVGTDTQYF. Here the CDR3 DNA reads TGTGCCAGCAGTCTTTTTTCCATCCTAGCGGGAGTAGGCACAGATACGCAGTATTTT.

This clonotype has ten or more counts. This chain links TRBV9 with TRBJ2-6, with 8 bases matching TRBD1. The CDR3 sequence is 15 residues long. V shed 2 bases and J 4 bases; nucleotides not matched to a gene: 2. Germline-derived CDR1 and CDR2 are SGDLS and YYNGEE. The CDR3 nucleotides are TGTGCCAGCAGCGTGACAGGGGACGGGGCCAACGTCCTGACTTTC. Protein sequence: CASSVTGDGANVLTF.

This clonotype was found many times. This sequence joins TRBV29-1 and TRBJ2-3; 7 bases are shared with TRBD1. CDR1 is SQVTM, CDR2 ANQGSEA, per germline. CDR3 size: 15 residues. The J segment lost 6 bases and the V segment lost 4 bases, leaving 13 bases of the junction unmatched. The CDR3 is CSVVSFRGRGDTQYF. The CDR3, as DNA: TGCAGCGTTGTCTCATTCAGGGGGAGAGGTGATACGCAGTATTTT.

This clonotype has ten or more counts. The chain joins TRBV24-1 to TRBJ2-5; D is possibly TRBD1 (7 bases). The CDR3 runs to 15 residues. Germline CDR1 KGHDR, CDR2 SFDVKD. V lost 2 bases and J 3 bases, leaving 12 bases between the germline ends. The CDR3 DNA reads as TGTGCCACCAGTGATTCCAGGGGGGAAGAAGAGACCCAGTACTTC. Translation: CATSDSRGEEETQYF.

This clonotype was counted many times. The chain carries TRBV4-1 and TRBJ1-5; no clear D gene. CDR1 is MGHRA, CDR2 YSYEKL, per germline. This CDR3 has 16 amino acids. Trimming cost V 0 bases and J 1 base, with 10 bases left between them. CDR3 residues: CASSQESSRSNQPQHF. The CDR3 nucleotides read TGCGCCAGCAGCCAAGAGAGTTCCCGAAGCAATCAGCCCCAGCATTTT.

This clonotype was seen many times. The chain uses TRBV20-1 and TRBJ2-1; D gene unclear. The CDR3 sequence is 13 residues long. The V and J ends lost 6 bases and 10 bases respectively, with 19 bases between them. Germline V lookup: CDR1 DFQATT, CDR2 SNEGSKA (reference sequence). This chain's CDR3 is CSANKGRVDEQFF. For the CDR3, the DNA is TGCAGTGCCAATAAAGGCCGGGTCGACGAGCAGTTCTTC.

This clonotype occurred a few times. The V call is TRBV6-5, the J call TRBJ1-6, with a weak D call TRBD1 (5 bases). CDR3 length: 14 amino acids. Germline V gene sequence: CDR1 MNHEY, CDR2 SVGAGI. Trimming left V 3 bases short and J 9 bases short, with 12 bases between. The CDR3 loop is CASSYGRVASPLHF. DNA for the CDR3: TGTGCCAGCAGTTATGGCAGGGTGGCTTCACCCCTCCACTTT.

Many counts were recorded for this clonotype. This chain joins TRBV11-2 and TRBJ2-7; D perhaps matches TRBD2 (5 bases). The CDR3 totals 13 residues. Germline V gene lookup returns CDR1 SGHAT and CDR2 FQNNGV. V was trimmed by 3 bases and J by 5 bases, leaving 11 bases between them. The CDR3 DNA follows: TGTGCCAGCAGCTTTTCGTGGGAGAACGAGCAGTACTTC. It specifies CASSFSWENEQYF.

This clonotype was observed a few times. The V and J genes are TRBV28 and TRBJ2-2, with TRBD2 matching over 7 bases. The length of the CDR3 is 16 residues. The J segment lost 5 bases and the V segment lost 6 bases, leaving 12 bases of the junction unmatched. Germline V gene sequence: CDR1 MDHEN, CDR2 SYDVKM. CDR3 coding DNA: TGTGCCAGCAGCCCTCCGACTAGCATGAGAACCGGGGAGCTGTTTTTT. This encodes CASSPPTSMRTGELFF.

This chain connects TRBV5-4 to TRBJ1-1; 8 nucleotides line up with TRBD1. There are 15 residues in the CDR3. The junction had 9 bases not matched to a gene; V was cut back by 3 bases and J by 5 bases. Germline V gives CDR1 SGHNT, CDR2 YYREEE (reference sequence). The CDR3 loop reads CASSSGPQGATEAFF. For the CDR3, the DNA is TGTGCCAGCAGCTCGGGCCCCCAGGGGGCGACTGAAGCTTTCTTT.

The sample holds many counts of this clonotype. This sequence joins TRBV5-4 and TRBJ1-2; 9 bases agree with TRBD1. Germline CDR1 SGHNT, CDR2 YYREEE (reference sequence). V dropped 2 bases and J dropped 4; count of bases not matched to a gene: 6. This CDR3 has 15 residues. In nucleotides, the CDR3 is TGTGCCAGCAGCTTACGGGACAGGGAGTCCTATGGCTACACCTTC. This translates into CASSLRDRESYGYTF.

This clonotype has more than one count but fewer than ten. The chain joins TRBV28 to TRBJ2-3; D gene uncertain. Trimming shortened V by 5 bases and J by 0 bases, and 3 bases separated the two germline ends. Germline V CDR1 and CDR2: MDHEN, SYDVKM. The CDR3 covers 12 residues. The CDR3 DNA is TGTGCCAGCAGTGGGAGCACAGATACGCAGTATTTT. Its protein product is CASSGSTDTQYF.

This clonotype has a count of ten or more. The rearrangement links TRBV4-1 to TRBJ2-5, with D uncertain. CDR1 and CDR2 from the germline V gene are MGHRA and YSYEKL. Deletions cut 4 bases from V and 3 bases from J, with 6 bases between. The CDR3 is made up of 12 amino acids. The CDR3 loop reads CASSPTEETQYF. CDR3 nucleotide sequence: TGCGCCAGCAGCCCTACGGAAGAGACCCAGTACTTC.

This clonotype was recorded a few times. The chain employs TRBV5-4 and TRBJ1-1, with a weak D call TRBD1 (5 bases). The CDR3 contains 16 residues. V shed 1 base and J shed 0 bases, with 13 bases lying between them. The germline gives CDR1 SGHNT, CDR2 YYREEE (reference sequence). CDR3 loop: CASSLSGVLMNTEAFF. In nucleotides, the CDR3 is TGTGCCAGCAGCTTGTCGGGGGTACTTATGAACACTGAAGCTTTCTTT.

This clonotype was seen only a few times. The chain combines TRBV27 with TRBJ1-2; maybe TRBD1 (6 bases). In germline, CDR1 is MNHEY, CDR2 SMNVEV (reference sequence). V lost 5 bases and J 8 bases, leaving 18 bases between the germline ends. There are 14 residues in the CDR3. CDR3 loop: CASSPRGGGRGYTF. The CDR3 nucleotides read TGTGCCAGCAGTCCTAGAGGGGGGGGAAGAGGCTACACCTTC.

This clonotype appeared many times. V is TRBV5-6 and J is TRBJ2-1; 7 bases are a match to TRBD1. CDR1 is SGHDT and CDR2 is YYEEEE in the germline V gene. The CDR3 spans 16 residues. V lost 4 bases, J lost 4 bases, and 11 bases stayed unmatched. Written as DNA, the CDR3 is TGTGCCAGCAGCCCACCTCTGGGGACAGAGTACAATGAGCAGTTCTTC. It yields the protein CASSPPLGTEYNEQFF.